This T cell receptor (beta chain) comes out of a study of CD8+ T cells in alopecia areata. The V gene's germline CDR1 is LNHDA and CDR2 SQIVND (reference sequence). The CDR3 sequence is 14 residues long. V gave up 3 bases and J gave up 3 bases, with 9 bases separating them. Indicated treatment: oral pan-JAK inhibitor, 5-10 mg twice daily. A few counts support this clone. Its antigen is currently unknown. cDNA prepared by RNA extraction and subsequent reverse transcription served as the template for sequencing. Sequencing used immunoSEQ multiplex PCR; TCRdb keeps in-frame clones, though not all of them. The top ten clones hold more than 1% of a sample with approximately 210,000 clones, approximately 67% of them seen once. Study-level findings and limits: Many expanded lesional clones persisted during tofacitinib (in both scalp and blood).

The sequencing used CD4+ T cells sorted from blood, collected at week 44, from a patient treated with tofacitinib. V is TRBV19 and J is TRBJ2-1; no clear D. This receptor was obtained from a human donor with alopecia areata. The CDR3 nucleotides read TGTGCCAGTAGTATCGATACCCTCTACAATGAGCAGTTCTTC. Translated: CASSIDTLYNEQFF.